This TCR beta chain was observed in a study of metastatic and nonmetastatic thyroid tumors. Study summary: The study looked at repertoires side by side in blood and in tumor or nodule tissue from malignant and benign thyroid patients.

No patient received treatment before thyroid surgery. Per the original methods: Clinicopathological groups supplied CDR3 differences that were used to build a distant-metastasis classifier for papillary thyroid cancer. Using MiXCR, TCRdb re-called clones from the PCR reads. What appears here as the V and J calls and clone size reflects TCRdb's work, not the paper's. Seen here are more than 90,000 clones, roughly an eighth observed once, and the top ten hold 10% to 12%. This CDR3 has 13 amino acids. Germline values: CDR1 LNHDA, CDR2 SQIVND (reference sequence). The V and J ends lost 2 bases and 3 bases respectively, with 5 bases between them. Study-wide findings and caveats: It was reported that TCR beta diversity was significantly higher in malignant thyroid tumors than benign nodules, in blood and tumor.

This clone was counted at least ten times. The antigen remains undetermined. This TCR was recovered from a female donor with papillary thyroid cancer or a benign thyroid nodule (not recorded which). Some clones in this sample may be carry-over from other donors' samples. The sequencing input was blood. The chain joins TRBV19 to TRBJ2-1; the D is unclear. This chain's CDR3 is CASSIRSYNEQFF. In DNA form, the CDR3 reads TGTGCCAGTAGTATACGCAGCTACAATGAGCAGTTCTTC.